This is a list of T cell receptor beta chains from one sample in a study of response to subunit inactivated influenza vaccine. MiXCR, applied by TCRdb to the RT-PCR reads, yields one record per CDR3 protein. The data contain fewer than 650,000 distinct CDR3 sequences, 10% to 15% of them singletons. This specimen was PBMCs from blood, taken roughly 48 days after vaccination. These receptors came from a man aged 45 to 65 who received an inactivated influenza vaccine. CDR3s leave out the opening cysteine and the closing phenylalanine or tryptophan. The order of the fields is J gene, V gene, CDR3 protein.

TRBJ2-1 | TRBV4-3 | ASSQVGQGSGNEQF
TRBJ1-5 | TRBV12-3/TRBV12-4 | ASTLESSNQPQH
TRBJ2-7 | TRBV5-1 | ASSLGRTGAGEQY
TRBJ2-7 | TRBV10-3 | AIGTPNTNEQY
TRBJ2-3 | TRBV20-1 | SAGGSGVRDTQY
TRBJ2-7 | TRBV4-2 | ASSQDAYDQY
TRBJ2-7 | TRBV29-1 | SVGPANYEQY
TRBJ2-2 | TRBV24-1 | ATSDFLTGELF
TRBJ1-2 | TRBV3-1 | ASSQESTGYGYT
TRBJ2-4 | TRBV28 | ASTFGLGENIQY
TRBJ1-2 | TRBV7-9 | ASSLGQGVDGGYT
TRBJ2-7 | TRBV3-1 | ASSQVSREQY
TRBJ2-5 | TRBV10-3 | AISHGQGMETQY
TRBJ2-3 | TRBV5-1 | ASPPRRSTDTQY
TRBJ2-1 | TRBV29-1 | SVREGPTYNEQF
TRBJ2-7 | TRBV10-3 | AISESSLRGEQY
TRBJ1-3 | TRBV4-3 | ASSQDYGGSGNTIY
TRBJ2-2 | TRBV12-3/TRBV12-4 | ASSWGRANTGELF
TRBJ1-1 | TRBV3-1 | ASSPDRGSEAF
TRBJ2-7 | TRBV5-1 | ASSLVPSGSSYEQY
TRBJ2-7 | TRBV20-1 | SARAAGVYEQY
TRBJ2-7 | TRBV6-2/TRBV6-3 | ASSYHTGLAGAPFSYEQY
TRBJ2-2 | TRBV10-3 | AIGEGTIPGELF
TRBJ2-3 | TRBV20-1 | SARDPASGRAKGVTDTQY
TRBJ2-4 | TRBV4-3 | ASSQGYRGPKNIQY